This TCR beta chain is drawn from a study of T cell responses to AZD1222 COVID-19 vaccine. Data came from immunoSEQ multiplex PCR; TCRdb stores just in-frame clones and leaves some out. The table has approximately 170,000 clones, approximately 88% seen once. The CDR3 runs to 15 residues. V dropped 4 bases and J dropped 3; count of bases not matched to a gene: 7. Looked up from germline, CDR1 is LGHNA and CDR2 is YSLEER. Here the sequenced sample was peripheral blood, taken 28 days after the second AZD1222 dose. This receptor was identified in an adult who received the AZD1222 COVID-19 vaccine. The chain joins TRBV4-3 to TRBJ2-3; 7 nucleotides align to TRBD1. CDR3 residues: CASSLTGFGTDTQYF. Here the CDR3 DNA reads TGCGCCAGCAGCCTGACAGGGTTCGGGACAGATACGCAGTATTTT.